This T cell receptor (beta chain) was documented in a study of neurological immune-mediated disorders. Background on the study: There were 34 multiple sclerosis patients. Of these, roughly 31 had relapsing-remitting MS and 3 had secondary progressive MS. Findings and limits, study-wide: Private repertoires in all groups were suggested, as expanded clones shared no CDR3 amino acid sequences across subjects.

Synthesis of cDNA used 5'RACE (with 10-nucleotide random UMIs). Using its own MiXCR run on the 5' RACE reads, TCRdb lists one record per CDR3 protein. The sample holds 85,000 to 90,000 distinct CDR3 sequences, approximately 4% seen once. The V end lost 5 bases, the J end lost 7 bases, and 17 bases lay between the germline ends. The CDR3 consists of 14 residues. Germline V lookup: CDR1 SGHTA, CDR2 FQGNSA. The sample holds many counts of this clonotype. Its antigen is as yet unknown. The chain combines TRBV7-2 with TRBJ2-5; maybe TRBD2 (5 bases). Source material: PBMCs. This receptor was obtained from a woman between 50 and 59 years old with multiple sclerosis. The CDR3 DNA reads TGTGCCAGCAGCCGAAGTGGGAGCCTTACGACCCAGTACTTC. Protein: CASSRSGSLTTQYF. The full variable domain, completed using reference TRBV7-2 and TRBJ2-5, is GAGVSQSPSNKVTEKGKDVELRCDPISGHTALYWYRQSLGQGLEFLIYFQGNSAPDKSGLPSDRFSAERTGGSVSTLTIQRTQQEDSAVYLCASSRSGSLTTQYFGPGTRLLVL.